This TCR beta chain appears in the sequencing data of a study of STAT5B mutations in CD4+ large granular lymphocyte leukemia. Study conclusions and caveats: 8/27 top patient clones versus 2/35 control clones were TRBV06-family. Patient CD4-sorted repertoires looked more clonal than healthy CD4+ repertoires, even without putative leukemic clones.

The CDR3 loop spans 12 amino acids. CDR1 is WSHSY and CDR2 is SAAADI in the germline V gene. With 8 bases removed from V and 5 bases from J, the gap between germline ends came to 9 bases. This was a survey-level run. Per the authors' pipeline: Lowest detectable productive clonotype frequency was 2.59 x 10-5. Here immunoSEQ multiplex PCR was the method, and the copy in TCRdb shows in-frame clones only, minus some. V and J calls and clone size follow that table, whereas D and trimming were derived from the DNA. The table has approximately 21,000 clones, 60% to 85% seen once. Turning to this clone: Its antigen remains unknown.

Sequencing used CD4+ T cells from blood buffy coats. The TCR comes from a human donor in good health. The rearrangement links TRBV10-2 to TRBJ1-4; the D is unclear. The CDR3 DNA follows: TGCGCCAGCGGTTTTTTAAATGAAAAACTGTTTTTT. It translates to CASGFLNEKLFF.